Below, 12 T cell receptor beta chains from the same sample are listed, as sequenced in a study of blood T cell repertoires in COVID-19. The repertoire was sequenced with immunoSEQ multiplex PCR; TCRdb's copy has only in-frame clones and lacks some. The sample lists tens of thousands of clones; more than 75% were seen once. The material sequenced was peripheral blood. These receptors were taken from a human donor in a cohort sampled during active COVID-19.

This clone was observed a single time. J is TRBJ2-5 and V is TRBV5-1; tentatively, D is TRBD1 (6 bases). CDR3 length: 15 residues. CDR1 is SGHRS, CDR2 YFSETQ, per germline. V was shortened by 0 bases and J by 5 bases, with 14 bases between the two germline ends. The CDR3 sequence: CASSLDYREGETQYF. CDR3 nucleotides: TGCGCCAGCAGCTTGGATTACAGGGAAGGGGAGACCCAGTACTTC. Based on the CDR3 plus reference TRBV5-1 and TRBJ2-5, the full variable domain is KAGVTQTPRYLIKTRGQQVTLSCSPISGHRSVSWYQQTPGQGLQFLFEYFSETQRNKGNFPGRFSGRQFSNSRSEMNVSTLELGDSALYLCASSLDYREGETQYFGPGTRLLVL.

The gene calls are TRBV2 and TRBJ1-1; 9 positions agree with TRBD1. Trimming took 7 bases from V and 6 from J; bases not matched to a gene: 15. Germline CDR1 SNHLY, CDR2 FYNNEI. The CDR3 is made up of 16 amino acids. The CDR3 sequence: CASTGPEGTGRPEAFF. CDR3 sequence (DNA): TGTGCCAGCACCGGCCCGGAGGGGACAGGGAGGCCTGAAGCTTTCTTT.

The chain combines TRBV27 with TRBJ2-7, with no clear D. There are 12 residues in the CDR3. Germline CDR1 reads MNHEY; CDR2 reads SMNVEV (reference sequence). V was pared by 4 bases and J by 6 bases, with 10 bases between. As DNA, the CDR3 is TGTGCCAGCAGTTCAGGTTTTAGCGAGCAGTACTTC. This encodes CASSSGFSEQYF.

This clone showed up just a few times. The chain links TRBV12-3 or TRBV12-4 to TRBJ1-2; the D gene is possibly TRBD1 (6 bases). The V and J ends lost 5 bases and 3 bases respectively, with 7 bases between them. This CDR3 comprises 12 residues. The chain's CDR3 is CASSHRDYGYTF. The CDR3 DNA reads as TGTGCCAGCAGTCACAGGGACTATGGCTACACCTTC.

This clone has more than one count but fewer than ten. This chain connects TRBV6-2 or TRBV6-3 to TRBJ1-6; 9 bases are a match to TRBD1. This CDR3 comprises 15 residues. Germline lookup yields CDR1 MNHEY and CDR2 SVGEGT. V trimming: 2 bases; J trimming: 8 bases; junction bases outside the gene matches: 4. This CDR3 is CASSYRDRVDSPLHF. The CDR3 nucleotides are TGTGCCAGCAGTTACCGGGACAGGGTGGATTCACCCCTCCACTTT.

The chain combines TRBV4-1 with TRBJ2-3; 9 bases line up with TRBD2. V lost 4 bases and J lost 8; bases outside the gene matches: 13. The CDR3 is 16 amino acids. Germline V gives CDR1 MGHRA, CDR2 YSYEKL. DNA for the CDR3: TGCGCCAGCAGCCTAAGGGCTAGCGGGGATTCGGGTACGCAGTATTTT. Amino acid sequence: CASSLRASGDSGTQYF.

The rearrangement joins TRBV5-1 to TRBJ2-3; 7 nucleotides line up with TRBD2. Unmatched junction bases numbered 6, after V lost 4 bases and J lost 1 base. CDR1 and CDR2 (germline): SGHRS, YFSETQ. This CDR3 is built from 15 residues. CDR3: CASSHRAGRTDTQYF. CDR3 nucleotides: TGCGCCAGCAGCCACCGAGCGGGGCGCACAGATACGCAGTATTTT.

In DNA, the CDR3 is TGTGCCAGCAGCGGAGGGACAGGGAGACTTCCTGGAAACACCATATATTTT. It encodes CASSGGTGRLPGNTIYF. The chain employs TRBV7-3 and TRBJ1-3; 9 bases fit TRBD1. CDR3 size: 17 residues. Looked up from germline, CDR1 is SGHTA and CDR2 is FQGTGA. V trimming: 5 bases; J trimming: 2 bases; junction bases outside the gene matches: 10.

This clone was found a few times. This chain connects TRBV19 to TRBJ1-1; D possibly corresponds to TRBD1 (5 bases). The CDR3 is made up of 12 amino acids. Trimming took off 3 bases at V and 5 bases at J, with 7 bases between the two ends. Germline CDR1 is LNHDA and CDR2 is SQIVND (reference sequence). CDR3 protein: CASSIRQTEAFF. The CDR3 coding sequence is TGTGCCAGTAGTATCAGACAGACTGAAGCTTTCTTT.

There are a few counts of this clone. The chain employs TRBV4-1 and TRBJ1-6; tentative D call: TRBD1 (5 bases). Germline CDR1 MGHRA, CDR2 YSYEKL. The ends were cut back, 0 bases at V and 6 bases at J, with 9 bases in the middle. The CDR3 extends over 15 amino acids. DNA of the CDR3: TGCGCCAGCAGCCAAGAGGGGCCGGGTAATTCACCCCTCCACTTT. Translating it yields CASSQEGPGNSPLHF.

The gene calls are TRBV7-9 and TRBJ2-2; a possible D gene is TRBD1 (6 bases). Germline V gene sequence: CDR1 SEHNR, CDR2 FQNEAQ (reference sequence). The CDR3 totals 13 residues. Trimming left V 1 base short and J 7 bases short, with 7 bases between. CDR3 DNA sequence: TGTGCCAGCAGCTTAGGGACAGTCGGGGAGCTGTTTTTT. Residues: CASSLGTVGELFF.

The V gene is TRBV7-3, the J gene TRBJ2-3; 10 bases are a match to TRBD2. V was clipped by 5 bases and J by 2 bases; unmatched bases: 7. CDR1 and CDR2 (germline): SGHTA, FQGTGA. CDR3 length: 16 amino acids. In DNA, the CDR3 is TGTGCCAGCAGCGCAAATAGCGGGGGGACCACAGATACGCAGTATTTT. Encoded protein: CASSANSGGTTDTQYF. Combining the CDR3 with reference TRBV7-3 and TRBJ2-3 gives the whole variable domain GAGVSQTPSNKVTEKGKYVELRCDPISGHTALYWYRQSLGQGPEFLIYFQGTGAADDSGLPNDRFFAVRPEGSVSTLKIQRTERGDSAVYLCASSANSGGTTDTQYFGPGTRLTVL.